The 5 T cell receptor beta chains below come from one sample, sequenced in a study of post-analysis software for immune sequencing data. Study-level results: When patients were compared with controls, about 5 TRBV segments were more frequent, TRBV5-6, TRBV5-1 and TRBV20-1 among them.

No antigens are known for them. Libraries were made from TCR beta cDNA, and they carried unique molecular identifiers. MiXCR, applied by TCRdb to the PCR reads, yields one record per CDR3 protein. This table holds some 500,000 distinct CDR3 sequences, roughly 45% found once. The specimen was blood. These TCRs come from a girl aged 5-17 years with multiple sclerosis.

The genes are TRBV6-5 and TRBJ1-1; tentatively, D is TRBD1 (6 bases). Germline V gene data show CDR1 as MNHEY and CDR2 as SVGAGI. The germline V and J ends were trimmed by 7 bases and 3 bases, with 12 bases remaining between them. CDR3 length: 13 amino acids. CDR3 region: CASTRGRDTEAFF. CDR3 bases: TGTGCCAGCACCCGGGGGCGCGACACTGAAGCTTTCTTT.

The CDR3 coding sequence is TGCGCCAGCAGCCAAGAATCGGTTCTCCGTAGCTCCTACAATGAGCAGTTCTTC. This codes for CASSQESVLRSSYNEQFF. V is TRBV4-1 and J is TRBJ2-1, with D hard to call. The V end lost 0 bases, the J end lost 0 bases, and 15 bases lay between the germline ends. The CDR3 has 18 residues. Germline loops: CDR1 MGHRA, CDR2 YSYEKL.

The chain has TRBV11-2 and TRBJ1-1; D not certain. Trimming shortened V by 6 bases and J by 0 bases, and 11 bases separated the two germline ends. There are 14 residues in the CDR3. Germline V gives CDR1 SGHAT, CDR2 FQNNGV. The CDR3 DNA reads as TGTGCCAGCAGTTCCACGTTTATGAACACTGAAGCTTTCTTT. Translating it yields CASSSTFMNTEAFF.

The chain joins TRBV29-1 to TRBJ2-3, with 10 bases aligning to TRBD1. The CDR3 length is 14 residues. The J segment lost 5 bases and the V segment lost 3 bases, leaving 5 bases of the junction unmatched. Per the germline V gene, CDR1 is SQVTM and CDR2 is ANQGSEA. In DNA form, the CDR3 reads TGCAGCGTTGATCGACAGGGGGCGAGAGATACGCAGTATTTT. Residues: CSVDRQGARDTQYF.

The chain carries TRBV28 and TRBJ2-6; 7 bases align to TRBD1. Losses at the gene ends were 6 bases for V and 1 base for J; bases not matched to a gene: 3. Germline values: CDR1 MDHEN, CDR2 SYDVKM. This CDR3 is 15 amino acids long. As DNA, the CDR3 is TGTGCCAGCAGAAAACAGGGGTCTGGGGCCAACGTCCTGACTTTC. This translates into CASRKQGSGANVLTF.